The sequence of this T cell receptor beta chain was determined in a study of blood T cell repertoires in COVID-19. Study summary: The United States, Italy and Spain were the sources of the acute and convalescent COVID-19 samples. PBMCs, B-cell-depleted T cells, or T cells were the source of the cDNA or gDNA that made up the material.

In the study's own analysis: Reference gene primers were amplified, and this amplification served to estimate nucleated cell counts. This table comes from immunoSEQ multiplex PCR, and its TCRdb copy is limited to in-frame clones, with some not included. That table gives V, J and clone size, and the DNA gave D and trimming. The sample includes approximately 120,000 clones, 85% to 90% of them seen just once. The V and J ends lost 5 bases and 7 bases respectively, with 18 bases between them. The V gene's germline CDR1 is MDHEN and CDR2 SYDVKM. This CDR3 has 16 residues. V and J are TRBV28 and TRBJ1-6, with a possible D match to TRBD1 (6 bases). Sequencing was done on a sample of peripheral blood. The receptor was derived from a human donor in a cohort sampled during active COVID-19. CDR3 sequence: CASSPSSRGGNSPLHF. CDR3 in DNA: TGTGCCAGCAGTCCGTCTAGTAGGGGGGGGAATTCACCCCTCCACTTT.